The sequence of this T cell receptor beta chain was determined in a study of cytomegalovirus exposure and HLA in healthy donors. The method was immunoSEQ multiplex PCR; TCRdb's version includes in-frame clones alone and lacks a portion of them. This table has 65,000 to 70,000 clones, about 89% appearing once. J gave up 2 bases and V 0 bases, and 0 bases lay outside the gene matches. The CDR3 is 15 residues long. Germline V gives CDR1 MNHEY, CDR2 SVGAGI. The chain has TRBV6-5 and TRBJ2-7; 11 bases line up with TRBD2. What was sequenced was PBMCs. This sequence was found in a man aged 18-30 years in good health and CMV-seronegative. CDR3 coding DNA: TGTGCCAGCAGTTACTCGACTAGCGGGACCTACGAGCAGTACTTC. It is translated as CASSYSTSGTYEQYF.